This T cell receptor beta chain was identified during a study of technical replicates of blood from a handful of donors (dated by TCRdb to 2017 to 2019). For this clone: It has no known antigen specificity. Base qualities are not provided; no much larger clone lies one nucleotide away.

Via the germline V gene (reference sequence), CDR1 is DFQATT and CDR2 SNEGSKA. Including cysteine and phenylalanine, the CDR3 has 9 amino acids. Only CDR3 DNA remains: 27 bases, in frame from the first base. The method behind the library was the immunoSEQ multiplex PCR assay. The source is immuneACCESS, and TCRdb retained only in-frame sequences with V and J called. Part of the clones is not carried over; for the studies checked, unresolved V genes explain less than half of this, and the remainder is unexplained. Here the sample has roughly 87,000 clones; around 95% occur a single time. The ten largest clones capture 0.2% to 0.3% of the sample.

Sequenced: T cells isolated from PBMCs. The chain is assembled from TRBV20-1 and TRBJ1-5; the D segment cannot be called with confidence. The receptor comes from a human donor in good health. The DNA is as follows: TGCAGCACTTTAGAGCCCCAGCATTTT. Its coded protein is CSTLEPQHF.